These 14 T cell receptor beta chains share one sample of origin, sequenced in a study of control samples from healthy donors and cancer patients. The assay was immunoSEQ multiplex PCR, and TCRdb's table has in-frame clones only and misses some. The sample holds 150,000 to 200,000 clones, roughly 94% seen once. The specimen was blood. These receptors came from a woman between 40 and 55 years old in good health.

This chain connects TRBV10-3 to TRBJ2-1, with TRBD2 identical over 15 bases. From germline, CDR1 is ENHRY and CDR2 SYGVKD. CDR3 length: 18 amino acids. Trimming at V came to 9 bases and at J to 0 bases, leaving 9 bases not matched to a gene. As DNA, the CDR3 is TGTGCCATTAAGGCTGGGACTAGCGGGGGGAGCTCCTACAATGAGCAGTTCTTC. This encodes CAIKAGTSGGSSYNEQFF.

The chain recombines TRBV5-6 with TRBJ2-5; D gene unclear. The germline gives CDR1 SGHDT, CDR2 YYEEEE. Deletions cut 0 bases from V and 2 bases from J, with 17 bases between. This CDR3 is 17 amino acids long. DNA for the CDR3: TGTGCCAGCAGCTTGGGAGCTGGGTGGCGGAAGCAAGAGACCCAGTACTTC. It is translated as CASSLGAGWRKQETQYF.

CDR3 residues: CASSQDGIWGRIGYTF. CDR3 DNA sequence: TGCGCCAGCAGCCAAGATGGGATCTGGGGGCGGATTGGCTACACCTTC. The chain couples TRBV4-1 to TRBJ1-2, with D perhaps TRBD1 (6 bases). This CDR3 is built from 16 residues. Germline V CDR1 and CDR2: MGHRA, YSYEKL. Trimming removed 0 bases at V and 7 bases at J, with 18 bases between.

J is TRBJ1-4 and V is TRBV5-1, with 7 bases fitting TRBD1. The V gene end was trimmed by 4 bases and the J gene end by 3 bases; junction bases not matched to a gene: 3. This CDR3 has 14 amino acids. Looked up from germline, CDR1 is SGHRS and CDR2 is YFSETQ. CDR3 in amino acids: CASSAGQANEKLFF. The CDR3 DNA reads TGCGCCAGCAGCGCAGGACAGGCTAATGAAAAACTGTTTTTT.

The chain joins TRBV4-3 to TRBJ1-4; 7 positions match TRBD1. Germline V gives CDR1 LGHNA, CDR2 YSLEER. The CDR3 loop spans 17 amino acids. The V and J ends lost 2 bases and 0 bases, in that order; junction bases with no gene match: 6. The chain's CDR3 is CASSQPRTGATNEKLFF. Written as DNA, the CDR3 is TGCGCCAGCAGCCAACCGAGGACAGGAGCAACTAATGAAAAACTGTTTTTT.

The gene calls are TRBV29-1 and TRBJ1-1; TRBD1 aligns across 9 bases. V lost 8 bases and J lost 2; bases outside the gene matches: 6. This CDR3 has 13 residues. Germline CDR1 SQVTM, CDR2 ANQGSEA. In DNA form, the CDR3 reads TGCAGCATAGCGACAGGGGGAAACACTGAAGCTTTCTTT. Its translation: CSIATGGNTEAFF.

The chain links TRBV29-1 to TRBJ2-5, with 14 bases aligning to TRBD2. The CDR3 has 15 residues. After removal of 8 bases from V and 1 base from J, the junction contained 6 bases not matched to a gene. Germline lookup yields CDR1 SQVTM and CDR2 ANQGSEA. The CDR3 spells CSTSGTSGSQETQYF. CDR3 coding DNA: TGCAGCACTTCCGGGACTAGCGGGAGCCAAGAGACCCAGTACTTC.

In nucleotides, the CDR3 is TGTGCCAGCAGCCCAACTAGCGGAGATCCCTACGAGCAGTACTTC. It is translated as CASSPTSGDPYEQYF. This chain uses TRBV11-3 with TRBJ2-7; 8 bases are shared with TRBD2. The CDR3 is 15 amino acids. CDR1 and CDR2 (germline): SGHNT, YENEEA. Unmatched junction bases numbered 8, after V lost 5 bases and J lost 2 bases.

This chain uses TRBV7-3 with TRBJ1-1; maybe TRBD1 (6 bases). V dropped 1 base and J dropped 4 bases, with 10 bases sitting between them. In germline, CDR1 is SGHTA, CDR2 FQGTGA. The CDR3 has 14 residues. CDR3 nucleotides: TGTGCCAGCAGCTTAAGGAGGGGGACCACTGAAGCTTTCTTT. Its protein product is CASSLRRGTTEAFF. Complete variable domain (other parts from reference TRBV7-3 and TRBJ1-1): GAGVSQTPSNKVTEKGKYVELRCDPISGHTALYWYRQSLGQGPEFLIYFQGTGAADDSGLPNDRFFAVRPEGSVSTLKIQRTERGDSAVYLCASSLRRGTTEAFFGQGTRLTVV.

The genes are TRBV18 and TRBJ2-7, with 8 bases that match TRBD2. The CDR3 consists of 16 residues. Germline trimming cut 3 bases from V and 6 bases from J; bases unmatched to any gene: 13. The germline gives CDR1 KGHSH, CDR2 LQKENI. CDR3 bases: TGTGCCAGCTCACCGCTCGCGGGGGGCACATCCCCCGAGCAGTACTTC. This translates into CASSPLAGGTSPEQYF.

The chain combines TRBV10-2 with TRBJ1-6, with D perhaps matching TRBD1 (6 bases). Trimming removed 6 bases from V and 2 bases from J, with 14 bases in between. Germline V gene sequence: CDR1 WSHSY, CDR2 SAAADI. The CDR3 consists of 16 residues. CDR3 bases: TGCGCCAGCAGCCTCGTTGGGGGCCCCTATAATTCACCCCTCCACTTT. It encodes CASSLVGGPYNSPLHF.

The gene calls are TRBV7-2 and TRBJ2-3, with D perhaps TRBD1 or TRBD2 (5 bases each). Between the trimmed V and J ends, which lost 3 bases and 4 bases, there was a span of 8 bases. The CDR3 contains 13 residues. Germline V gene sequence: CDR1 SGHTA, CDR2 FQGNSA. The CDR3 region has the DNA TGTGCCAGCAGCTTTGAGGGGTCAGATACGCAGTATTTT. This encodes CASSFEGSDTQYF.

The rearrangement links TRBV7-9 to TRBJ1-1; D ambiguous. Germline values: CDR1 SEHNR, CDR2 FQNEAQ (reference sequence). V was shortened by 4 bases and J by 2 bases, with 20 bases between the two germline ends. The CDR3 contains 17 residues. The CDR3 DNA reads TGTGCCAGCAGCTCCATTGCAGGCAAGGGAAGAAACACTGAAGCTTTCTTT. Amino acids: CASSSIAGKGRNTEAFF.

This chain joins TRBV19 and TRBJ1-2; possible D gene TRBD1, 5 bases. The CDR3 has 13 amino acids. The germline V gene encodes CDR1 LNHDA and CDR2 SQIVND (reference sequence). V shed 7 bases and J shed 4 bases, with 13 bases lying between them. The CDR3 is CASKRERGYGYTF. CDR3 bases: TGTGCCAGTAAACGGGAGAGGGGCTATGGCTACACCTTC.